The rows below give T cell receptor beta chains drawn from one sample of a study of blood T cell repertoires in COVID-19. Libraries were prepared by immunoSEQ multiplex PCR; TCRdb keeps only in-frame clonotypes and omits some of them. The sample lists around 170,000 clones; around 74% were seen once. Input material: peripheral blood. The receptors were gathered from a woman over 75 with acute or convalescent COVID-19. CDR3s leave out the opening cysteine and the closing phenylalanine or tryptophan.

J: TRBJ1-2
V: TRBV6-5
CDR3: ASSPSNGGPYART

J: TRBJ2-1
V: TRBV29-1
CDR3: SAGGGGNEQF

J: TRBJ2-7
V: TRBV28
CDR3: ASRGLGPRTGVSYEQY

J: TRBJ2-5
V: TRBV2
CDR3: ASSVEETQY

J: TRBJ2-7
V: TRBV10-3
CDR3: AISDPSGIDGEQY

J: TRBJ1-6
V: TRBV27
CDR3: ASSRRDNSPLH

J: TRBJ2-7
V: TRBV27
CDR3: ASSLSWLEGYEQY

J: TRBJ1-5
V: TRBV9
CDR3: ASSVAPGGGTGGPALH

J: TRBJ1-5
V: TRBV3-1/TRBV3-2
CDR3: ASSQRGYSNQPQH

J: TRBJ2-4
V: TRBV3-1/TRBV3-2
CDR3: ASSQDRQGIQY

J: TRBJ1-2
V: TRBV28
CDR3: ASSLTGGTGYT

J: TRBJ1-1
V: TRBV5-1
CDR3: ASSSGTENTEAF

J: TRBJ2-1
V: TRBV14
CDR3: ASSQGRLAGRDEQF

J: TRBJ2-7
V: TRBV28
CDR3: ASSFITRSGFYEQY

J: TRBJ2-5
V: TRBV28
CDR3: ASKVSSGGETQY

J: TRBJ2-3
V: TRBV6-2/TRBV6-3
CDR3: ASSFQLAGDITDTQY

J: TRBJ2-7
V: TRBV4-2
CDR3: ASSQDLGTGRTYEQY

J: TRBJ1-1
V: TRBV29-1
CDR3: SVNRVETEAF

J: TRBJ2-3
V: TRBV4-3
CDR3: ASSQGASGTDTQY

J: TRBJ1-1
V: TRBV21-1
CDR3: ASTKIEMNTEAF

J: TRBJ1-2
V: TRBV14
CDR3: ASSSRTGDGYT

J: TRBJ1-5
V: TRBV28
CDR3: ASCTGQGAYQPQH

J: TRBJ1-5
V: TRBV7-9
CDR3: ASSLTENQPQH

J: TRBJ2-2
V: TRBV5-4
CDR3: ASSFTSGQINTGELF

J: TRBJ1-2
V: TRBV28
CDR3: ASSPDRDYGYT

J: TRBJ2-1
V: TRBV5-1
CDR3: ASSLGGYNEQF